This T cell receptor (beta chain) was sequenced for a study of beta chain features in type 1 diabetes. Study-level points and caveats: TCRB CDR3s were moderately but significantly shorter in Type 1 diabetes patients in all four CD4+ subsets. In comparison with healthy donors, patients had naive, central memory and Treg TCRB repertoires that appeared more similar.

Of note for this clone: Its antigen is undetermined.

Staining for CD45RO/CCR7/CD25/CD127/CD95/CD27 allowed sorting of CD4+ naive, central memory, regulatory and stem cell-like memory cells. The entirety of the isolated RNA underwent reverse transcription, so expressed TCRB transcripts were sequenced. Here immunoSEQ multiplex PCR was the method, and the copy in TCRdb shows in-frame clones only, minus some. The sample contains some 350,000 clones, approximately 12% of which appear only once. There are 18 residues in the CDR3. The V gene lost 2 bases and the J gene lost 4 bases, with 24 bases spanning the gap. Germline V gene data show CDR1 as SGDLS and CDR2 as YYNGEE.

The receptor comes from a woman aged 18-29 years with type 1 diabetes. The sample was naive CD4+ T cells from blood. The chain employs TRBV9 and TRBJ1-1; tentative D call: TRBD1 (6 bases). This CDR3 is CASSVGLLGGRGGTEAFF. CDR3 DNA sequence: TGTGCCAGCAGCGTGGGTCTTCTCGGGGGGCGAGGAGGCACTGAAGCTTTCTTT.